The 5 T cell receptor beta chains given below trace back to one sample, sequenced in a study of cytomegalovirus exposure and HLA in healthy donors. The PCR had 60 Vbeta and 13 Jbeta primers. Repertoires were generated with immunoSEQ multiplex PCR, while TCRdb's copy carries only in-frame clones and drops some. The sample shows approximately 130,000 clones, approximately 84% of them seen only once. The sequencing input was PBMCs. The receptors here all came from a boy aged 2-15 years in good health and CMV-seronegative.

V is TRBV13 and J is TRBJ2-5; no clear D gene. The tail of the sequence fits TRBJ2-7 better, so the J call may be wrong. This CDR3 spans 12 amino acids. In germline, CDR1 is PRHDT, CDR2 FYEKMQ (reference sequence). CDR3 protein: CASSLGSYEQYF. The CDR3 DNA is TGTGCCAGCAGCTTAGGGTCCTACGAGCAGTACTTC.

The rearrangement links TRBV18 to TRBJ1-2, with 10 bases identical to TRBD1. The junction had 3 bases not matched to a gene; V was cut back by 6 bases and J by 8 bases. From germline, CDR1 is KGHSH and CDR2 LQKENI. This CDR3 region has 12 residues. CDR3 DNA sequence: TGTGCCAGCTCTCCGGGACAGGGGGGCTACACCTTC. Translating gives CASSPGQGGYTF. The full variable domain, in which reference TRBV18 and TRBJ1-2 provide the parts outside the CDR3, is NAGVMQNPRHLVRRRGQEARLRCSPMKGHSHVYWYRQLPEEGLKFMVYLQKENIIDESGMPKERFSAEFPKEGPSILRIQQVVRGDSAAYFCASSPGQGGYTFGSGTRLTVV.

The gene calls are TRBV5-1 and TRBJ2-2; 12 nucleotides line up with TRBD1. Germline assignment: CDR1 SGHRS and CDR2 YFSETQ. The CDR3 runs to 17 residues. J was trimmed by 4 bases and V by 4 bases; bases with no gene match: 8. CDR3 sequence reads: CASSAGTGGAATGELFF. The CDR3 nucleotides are TGCGCCAGCAGCGCCGGGACAGGGGGCGCGGCCACCGGGGAGCTGTTTTTT.

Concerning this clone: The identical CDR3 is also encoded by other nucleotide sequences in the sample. Written as DNA, the CDR3 is TGTGCCAGCTCACCAAGGGGAACAGATACGCAGTATTTT. Protein sequence: CASSPRGTDTQYF. The chain has TRBV18 and TRBJ2-3; the D gene is possibly TRBD1 (5 bases). CDR1 and CDR2 (germline): KGHSH, LQKENI. V lost 2 bases and J lost 3, with 6 bases in between. The CDR3 sequence is 13 residues long.

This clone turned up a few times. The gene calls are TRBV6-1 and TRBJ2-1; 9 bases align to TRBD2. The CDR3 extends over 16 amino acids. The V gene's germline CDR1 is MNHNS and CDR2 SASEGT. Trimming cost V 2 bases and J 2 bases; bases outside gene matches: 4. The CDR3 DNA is TGTGCCAGCAGTGAAAGGCCTAGCGGGGCCTACAATGAGCAGTTCTTC. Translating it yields CASSERPSGAYNEQFF.